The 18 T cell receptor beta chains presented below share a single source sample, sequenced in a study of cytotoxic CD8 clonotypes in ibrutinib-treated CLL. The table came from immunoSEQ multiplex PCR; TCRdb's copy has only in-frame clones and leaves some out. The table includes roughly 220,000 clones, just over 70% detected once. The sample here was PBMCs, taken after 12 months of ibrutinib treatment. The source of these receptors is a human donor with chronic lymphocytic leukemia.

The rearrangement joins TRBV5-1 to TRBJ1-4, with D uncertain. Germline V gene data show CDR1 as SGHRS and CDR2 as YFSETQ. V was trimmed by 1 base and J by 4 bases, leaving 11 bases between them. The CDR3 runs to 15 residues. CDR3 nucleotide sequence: TGCGCCAGCAGCTTGATACCAGCAAGTAATGAAAAACTGTTTTTT. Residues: CASSLIPASNEKLFF.

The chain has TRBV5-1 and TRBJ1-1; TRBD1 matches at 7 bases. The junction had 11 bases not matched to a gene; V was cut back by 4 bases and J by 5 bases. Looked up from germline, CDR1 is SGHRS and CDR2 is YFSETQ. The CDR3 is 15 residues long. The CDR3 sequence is CASSLRTGPETEAFF. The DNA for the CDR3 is TGCGCCAGCAGCCTCCGGACAGGCCCTGAGACTGAAGCTTTCTTT.

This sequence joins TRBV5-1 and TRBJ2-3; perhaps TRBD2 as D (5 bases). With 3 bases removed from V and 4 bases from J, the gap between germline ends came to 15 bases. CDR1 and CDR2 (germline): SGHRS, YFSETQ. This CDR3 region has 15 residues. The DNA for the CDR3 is TGCGCCAGCAGCTCGGGGAGCCAGTACGCAGATACGCAGTATTTT. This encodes CASSSGSQYADTQYF.

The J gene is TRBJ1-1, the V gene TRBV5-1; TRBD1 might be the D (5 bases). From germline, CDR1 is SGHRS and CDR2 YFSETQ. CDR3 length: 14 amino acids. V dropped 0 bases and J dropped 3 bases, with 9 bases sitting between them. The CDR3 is CASSLGREYTEAFF. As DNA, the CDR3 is TGCGCCAGCAGCTTGGGCAGGGAGTACACTGAAGCTTTCTTT.

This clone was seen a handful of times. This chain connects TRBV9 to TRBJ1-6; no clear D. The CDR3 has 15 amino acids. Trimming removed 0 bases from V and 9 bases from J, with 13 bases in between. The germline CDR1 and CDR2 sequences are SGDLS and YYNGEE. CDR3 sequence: CASSVEGRSLSPLHF. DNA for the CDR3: TGTGCCAGCAGCGTAGAAGGCAGGAGCCTTTCACCCCTCCACTTT.

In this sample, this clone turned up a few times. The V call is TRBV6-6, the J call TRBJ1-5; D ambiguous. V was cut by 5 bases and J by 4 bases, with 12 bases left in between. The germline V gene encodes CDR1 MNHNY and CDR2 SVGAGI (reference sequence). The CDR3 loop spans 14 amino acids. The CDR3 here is CASSPDRWNQPQHF. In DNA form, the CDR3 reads TGTGCCAGCAGTCCGGACCGGTGGAATCAGCCCCAGCATTTT.

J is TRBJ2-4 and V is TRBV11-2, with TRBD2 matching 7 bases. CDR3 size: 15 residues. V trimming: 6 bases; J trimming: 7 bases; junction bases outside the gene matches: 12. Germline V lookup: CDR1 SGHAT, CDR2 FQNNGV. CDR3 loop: CASSSGGEFGNIQYF. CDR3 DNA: TGTGCCAGCAGTTCGGGAGGAGAGTTCGGGAACATTCAGTACTTC.

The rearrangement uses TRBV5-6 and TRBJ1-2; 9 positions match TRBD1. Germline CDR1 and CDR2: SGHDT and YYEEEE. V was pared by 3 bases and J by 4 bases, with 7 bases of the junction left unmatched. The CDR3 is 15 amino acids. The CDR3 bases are TGTGCCAGCAGCTCTTACAGGGGGCTGGGCTATGGCTACACCTTC. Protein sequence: CASSSYRGLGYGYTF.

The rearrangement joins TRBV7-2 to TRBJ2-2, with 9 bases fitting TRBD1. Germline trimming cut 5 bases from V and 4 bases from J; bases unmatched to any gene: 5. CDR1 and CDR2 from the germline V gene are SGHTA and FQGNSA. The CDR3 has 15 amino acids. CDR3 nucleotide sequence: TGTGCCAGCAGCGAAAGACAGGGGGGCACCGGGGAGCTGTTTTTT. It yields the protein CASSERQGGTGELFF.

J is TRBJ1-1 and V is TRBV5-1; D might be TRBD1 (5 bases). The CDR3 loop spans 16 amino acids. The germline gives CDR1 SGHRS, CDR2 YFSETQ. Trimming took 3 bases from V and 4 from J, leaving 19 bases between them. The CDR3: CASSSLWAGPFTEAFF. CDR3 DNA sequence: TGCGCCAGCAGCTCCCTATGGGCAGGGCCGTTCACTGAAGCTTTCTTT.

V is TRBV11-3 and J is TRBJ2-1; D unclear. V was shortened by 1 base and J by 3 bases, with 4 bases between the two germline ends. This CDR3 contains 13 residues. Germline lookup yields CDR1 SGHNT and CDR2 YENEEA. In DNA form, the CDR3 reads TGTGCCAGCAGCTTAGGCCACTACAATGAGCAGTTCTTC. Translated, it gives CASSLGHYNEQFF.

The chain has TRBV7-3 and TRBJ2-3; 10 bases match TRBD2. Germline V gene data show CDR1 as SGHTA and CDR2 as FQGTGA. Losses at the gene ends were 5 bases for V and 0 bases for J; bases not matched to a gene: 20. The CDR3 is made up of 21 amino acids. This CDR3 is CASSPRGGLAGEHISTDTQYF. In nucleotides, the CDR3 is TGTGCCAGCAGCCCTCGAGGGGGGCTAGCGGGGGAACACATTAGCACAGATACGCAGTATTTT.

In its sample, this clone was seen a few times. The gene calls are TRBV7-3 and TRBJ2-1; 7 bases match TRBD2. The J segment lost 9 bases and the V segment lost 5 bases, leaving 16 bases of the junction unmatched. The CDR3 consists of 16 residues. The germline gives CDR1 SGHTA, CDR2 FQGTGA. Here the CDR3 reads CASSPAASGGAFEQFF. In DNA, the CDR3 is TGTGCCAGCAGCCCCGCTGCGTCGGGGGGAGCTTTTGAGCAGTTCTTC.

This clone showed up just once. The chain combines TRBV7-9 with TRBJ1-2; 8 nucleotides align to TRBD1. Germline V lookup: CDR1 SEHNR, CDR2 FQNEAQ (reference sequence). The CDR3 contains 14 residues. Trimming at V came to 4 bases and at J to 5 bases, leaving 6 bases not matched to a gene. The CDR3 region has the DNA TGTGCCAGCAGCTCTCAGGGGGCTCGATATGGCTACACCTTC. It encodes CASSSQGARYGYTF.

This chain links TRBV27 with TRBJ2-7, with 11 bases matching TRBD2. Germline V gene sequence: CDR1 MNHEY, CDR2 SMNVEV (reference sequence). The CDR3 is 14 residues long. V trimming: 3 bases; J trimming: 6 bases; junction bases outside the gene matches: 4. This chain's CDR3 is CASSFALAGVEQYF. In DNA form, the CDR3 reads TGTGCCAGCAGTTTCGCACTAGCGGGAGTCGAGCAGTACTTC.

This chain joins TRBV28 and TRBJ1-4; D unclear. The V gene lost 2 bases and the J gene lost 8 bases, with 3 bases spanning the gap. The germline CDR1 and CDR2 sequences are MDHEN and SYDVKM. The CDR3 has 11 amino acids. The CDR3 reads CASSLMEKLFF. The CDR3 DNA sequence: TGTGCCAGCAGTTTAATGGAAAAACTGTTTTTT. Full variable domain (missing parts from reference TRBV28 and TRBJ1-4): DVKVTQSSRYLVKRTGEKVFLECVQDMDHENMFWYRQDPGLGLRLIYFSYDVKMKEKGDIPEGYSVSREKKERFSLILESASTNQTSMYLCASSLMEKLFFGSGTQLSVL.

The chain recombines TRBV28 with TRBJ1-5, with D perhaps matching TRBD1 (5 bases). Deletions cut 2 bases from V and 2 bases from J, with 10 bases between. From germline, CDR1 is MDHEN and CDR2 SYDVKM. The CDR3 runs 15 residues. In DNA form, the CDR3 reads TGTGCCAGCAGTTTACAGGGTGGGGGCAATCAGCCCCAGCATTTT. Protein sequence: CASSLQGGGNQPQHF.

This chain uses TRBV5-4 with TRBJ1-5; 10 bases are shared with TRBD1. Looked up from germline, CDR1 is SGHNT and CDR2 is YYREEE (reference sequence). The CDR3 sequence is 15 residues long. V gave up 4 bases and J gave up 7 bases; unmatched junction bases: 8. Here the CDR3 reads CASSTSGQGNQPQHF. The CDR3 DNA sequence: TGTGCCAGCAGCACCTCGGGACAGGGGAACCAGCCCCAGCATTTT.